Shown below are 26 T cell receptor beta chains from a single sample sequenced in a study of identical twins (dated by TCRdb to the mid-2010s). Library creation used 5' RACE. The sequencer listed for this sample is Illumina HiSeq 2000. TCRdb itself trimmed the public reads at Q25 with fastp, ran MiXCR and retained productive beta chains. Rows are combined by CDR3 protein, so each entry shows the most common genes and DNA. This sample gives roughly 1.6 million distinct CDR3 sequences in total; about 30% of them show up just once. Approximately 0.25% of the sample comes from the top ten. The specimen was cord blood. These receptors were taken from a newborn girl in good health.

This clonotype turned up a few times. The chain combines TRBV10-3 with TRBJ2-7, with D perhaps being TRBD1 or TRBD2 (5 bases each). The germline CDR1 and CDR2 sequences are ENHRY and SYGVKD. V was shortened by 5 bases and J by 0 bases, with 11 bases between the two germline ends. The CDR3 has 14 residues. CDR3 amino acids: CAISRDQSSYEQYF. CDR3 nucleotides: TGTGCCATCAGTAGGGACCAGAGCTCCTACGAGCAGTACTTC.

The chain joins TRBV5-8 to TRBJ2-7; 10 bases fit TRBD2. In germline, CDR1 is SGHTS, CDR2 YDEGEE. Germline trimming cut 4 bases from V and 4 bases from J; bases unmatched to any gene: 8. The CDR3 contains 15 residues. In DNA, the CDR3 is TGTGCCAGCAGCAAGCATAGCGGGGGGATTTACGAGCAGTACTTC. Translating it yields CASSKHSGGIYEQYF.

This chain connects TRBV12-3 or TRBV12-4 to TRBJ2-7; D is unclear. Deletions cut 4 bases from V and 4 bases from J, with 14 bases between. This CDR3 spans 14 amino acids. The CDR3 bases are TGTGCCAGCAGTTCTGCCCCCCTGGGGTACGAGCAGTACTTC. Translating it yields CASSSAPLGYEQYF.

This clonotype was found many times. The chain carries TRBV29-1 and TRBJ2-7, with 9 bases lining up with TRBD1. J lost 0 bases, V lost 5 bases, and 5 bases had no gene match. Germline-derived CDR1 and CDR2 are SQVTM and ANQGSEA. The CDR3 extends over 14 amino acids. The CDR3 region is CSVQVTGGSYEQYF. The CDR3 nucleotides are TGCAGCGTTCAGGTGACAGGGGGCTCCTACGAGCAGTACTTC.

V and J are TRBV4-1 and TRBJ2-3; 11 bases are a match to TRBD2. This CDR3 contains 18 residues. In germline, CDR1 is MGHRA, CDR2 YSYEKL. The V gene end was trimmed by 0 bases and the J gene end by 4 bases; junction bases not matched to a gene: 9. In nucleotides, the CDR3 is TGCGCCAGCAGCCAAGAATGGGGTCTAGCGGGGGGCGCAGATACGCAGTATTTT. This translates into CASSQEWGLAGGADTQYF.

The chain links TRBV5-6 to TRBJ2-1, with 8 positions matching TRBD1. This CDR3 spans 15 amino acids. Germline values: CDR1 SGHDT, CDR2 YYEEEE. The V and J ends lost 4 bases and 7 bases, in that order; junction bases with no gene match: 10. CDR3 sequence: CASSLRLRGPNEQFF. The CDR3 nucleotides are TGTGCCAGCAGCCTACGACTCAGGGGGCCTAATGAGCAGTTCTTC. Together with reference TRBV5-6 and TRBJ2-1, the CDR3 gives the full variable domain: DAGVTQSPTHLIKTRGQQVTLRCSPKSGHDTVSWYQQALGQGPQFIFQYYEEEERQRGNFPDRFSGHQFPNYSSELNVNALLLGDSALYLCASSLRLRGPNEQFFGPGTRLTVL.

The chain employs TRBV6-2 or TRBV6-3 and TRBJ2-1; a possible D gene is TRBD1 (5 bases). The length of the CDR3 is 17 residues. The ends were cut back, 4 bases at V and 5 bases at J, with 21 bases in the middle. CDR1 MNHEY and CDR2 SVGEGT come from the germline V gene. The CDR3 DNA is TGTGCCAGCAGTTCAACCGTTAAGAGCCAGGGAAACAATGAGCAGTTCTTC. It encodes CASSSTVKSQGNNEQFF.

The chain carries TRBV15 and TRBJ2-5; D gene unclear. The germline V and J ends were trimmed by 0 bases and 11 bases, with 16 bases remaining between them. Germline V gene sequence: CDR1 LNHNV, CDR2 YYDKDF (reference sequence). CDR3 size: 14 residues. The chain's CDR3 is CATSRDPLYNEQYF. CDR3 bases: TGTGCCACCAGCAGAGACCCACTTTACAATGAGCAGTACTTC.

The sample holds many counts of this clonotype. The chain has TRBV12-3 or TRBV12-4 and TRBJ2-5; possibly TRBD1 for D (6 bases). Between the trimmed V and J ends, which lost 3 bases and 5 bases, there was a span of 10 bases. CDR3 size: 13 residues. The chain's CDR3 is CASSFSQGETQYF. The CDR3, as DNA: TGTGCCAGCAGTTTTAGTCAGGGGGAGACCCAGTACTTC.

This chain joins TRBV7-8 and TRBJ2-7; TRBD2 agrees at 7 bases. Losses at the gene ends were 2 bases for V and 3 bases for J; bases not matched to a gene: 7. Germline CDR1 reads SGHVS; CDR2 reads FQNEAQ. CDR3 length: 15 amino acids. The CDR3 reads CASSLREGGNYEQYF. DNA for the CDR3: TGTGCCAGCAGCTTAAGGGAGGGAGGTAACTACGAGCAGTACTTC.

The CDR3 DNA follows: TGTGCCAGCAGTTACTCGTCGCGGCAGTACTTC. It encodes CASSYSSRQYF. V usage is TRBV6-5 and J usage is TRBJ2-5; D call uncertain. Deletions cut 0 bases from V and 11 bases from J, with 7 bases between. This CDR3 contains 11 residues. From germline, CDR1 is MNHEY and CDR2 SVGAGI.

The CDR3 DNA is TGTGCCAGCAGCTTTTACAGAAGCGAAAAACTGTTTTTT. This gives the protein CASSFYRSEKLFF. The chain recombines TRBV7-9 with TRBJ1-4, with D unresolved. Germline V lookup: CDR1 SEHNR, CDR2 FQNEAQ (reference sequence). V lost 3 bases and J 8 bases, leaving 10 bases between the germline ends. The CDR3 extends over 13 amino acids.

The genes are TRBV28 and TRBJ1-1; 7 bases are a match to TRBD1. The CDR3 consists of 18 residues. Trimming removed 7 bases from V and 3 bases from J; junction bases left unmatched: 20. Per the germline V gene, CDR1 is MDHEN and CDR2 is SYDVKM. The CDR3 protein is CASKGVGWDRGPDTEAFF. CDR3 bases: TGTGCCAGCAAGGGGGTTGGCTGGGATAGGGGGCCCGACACTGAAGCTTTCTTT.

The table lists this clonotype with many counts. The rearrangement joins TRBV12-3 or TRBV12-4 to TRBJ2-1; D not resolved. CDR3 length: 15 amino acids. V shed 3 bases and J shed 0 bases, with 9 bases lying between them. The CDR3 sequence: CASSLIESSYNEQFF. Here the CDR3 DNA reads TGTGCCAGCAGTTTGATAGAGAGCTCCTACAATGAGCAGTTCTTC.

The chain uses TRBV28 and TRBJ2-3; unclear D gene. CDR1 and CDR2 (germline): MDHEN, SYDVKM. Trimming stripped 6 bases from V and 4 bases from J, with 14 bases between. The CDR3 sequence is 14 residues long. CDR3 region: CASSPSRTPDTQYF. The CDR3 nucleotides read TGTGCCAGCAGCCCATCCCGAACCCCAGATACGCAGTATTTT.

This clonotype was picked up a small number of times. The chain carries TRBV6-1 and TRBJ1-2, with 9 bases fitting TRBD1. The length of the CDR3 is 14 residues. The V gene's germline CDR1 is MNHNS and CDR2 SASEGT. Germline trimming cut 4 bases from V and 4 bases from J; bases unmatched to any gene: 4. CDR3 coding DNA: TGTGCCAGCAGTGTTAGGGACAGGGCCTATGGCTACACCTTC. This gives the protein CASSVRDRAYGYTF.

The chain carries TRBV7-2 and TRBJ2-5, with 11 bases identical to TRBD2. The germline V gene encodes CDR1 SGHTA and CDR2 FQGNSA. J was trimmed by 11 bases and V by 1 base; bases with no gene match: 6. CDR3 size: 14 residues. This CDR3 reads CASSLVAGGREQYF. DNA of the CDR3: TGTGCCAGCAGCTTAGTAGCGGGAGGGAGAGAGCAGTACTTC.

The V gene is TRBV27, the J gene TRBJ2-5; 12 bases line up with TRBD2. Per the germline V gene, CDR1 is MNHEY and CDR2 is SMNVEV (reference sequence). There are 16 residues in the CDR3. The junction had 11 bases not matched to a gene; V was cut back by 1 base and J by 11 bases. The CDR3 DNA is TGTGCCAGCAGTTTATTGGCTAGCGGGGGGGCCAATGAGCAGTACTTC. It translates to CASSLLASGGANEQYF.

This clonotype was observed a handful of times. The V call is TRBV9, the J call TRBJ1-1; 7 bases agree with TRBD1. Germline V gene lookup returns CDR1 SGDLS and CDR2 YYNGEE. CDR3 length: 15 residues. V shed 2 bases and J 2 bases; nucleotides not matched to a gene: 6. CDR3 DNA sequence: TGTGCCAGCAGCGTTGAGACAGGGATAAACACTGAAGCTTTCTTT. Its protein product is CASSVETGINTEAFF.

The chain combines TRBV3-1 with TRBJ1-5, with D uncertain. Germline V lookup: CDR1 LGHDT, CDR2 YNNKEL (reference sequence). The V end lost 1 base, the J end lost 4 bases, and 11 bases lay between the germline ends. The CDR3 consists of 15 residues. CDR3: CASSQGWALNQPQHF. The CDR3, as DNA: TGTGCCAGCAGCCAAGGCTGGGCCTTAAATCAGCCCCAGCATTTT.

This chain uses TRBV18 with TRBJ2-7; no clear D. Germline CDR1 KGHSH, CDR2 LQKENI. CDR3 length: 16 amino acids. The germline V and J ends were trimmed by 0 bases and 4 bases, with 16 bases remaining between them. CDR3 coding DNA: TGTGCCAGCTCACCACCGACGAAGATATGGGAATACGAGCAGTACTTC. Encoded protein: CASSPPTKIWEYEQYF.

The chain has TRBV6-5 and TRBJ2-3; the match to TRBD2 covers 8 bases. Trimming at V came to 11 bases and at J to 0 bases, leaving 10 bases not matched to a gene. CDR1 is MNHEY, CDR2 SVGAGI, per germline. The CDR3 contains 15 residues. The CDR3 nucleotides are TGTGCCGGCAATGCGATAGCGGGAAGCACAGATACGCAGTATTTT. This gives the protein CAGNAIAGSTDTQYF.

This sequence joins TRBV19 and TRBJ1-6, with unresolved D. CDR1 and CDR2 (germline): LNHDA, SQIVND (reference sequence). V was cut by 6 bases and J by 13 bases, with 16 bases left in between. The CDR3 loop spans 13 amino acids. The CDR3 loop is CASSQGGPAPLHF. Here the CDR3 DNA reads TGTGCCAGTAGCCAAGGCGGGCCAGCTCCCCTCCACTTT.

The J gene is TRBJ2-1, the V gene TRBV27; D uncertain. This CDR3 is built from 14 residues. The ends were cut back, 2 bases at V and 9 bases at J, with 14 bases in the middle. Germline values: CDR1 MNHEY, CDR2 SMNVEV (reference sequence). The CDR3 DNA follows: TGTGCCAGCAGTTTAGCCCTTGGGGTGAGTGAGCAGTTCTTC. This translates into CASSLALGVSEQFF.

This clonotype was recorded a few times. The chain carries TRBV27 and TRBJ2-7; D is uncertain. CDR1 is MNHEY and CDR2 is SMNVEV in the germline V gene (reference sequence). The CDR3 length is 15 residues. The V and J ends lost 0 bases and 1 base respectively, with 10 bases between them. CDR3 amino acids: CASSLSIRDSYEQYF. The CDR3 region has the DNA TGTGCCAGCAGTTTATCGATAAGGGATTCCTACGAGCAGTACTTC.

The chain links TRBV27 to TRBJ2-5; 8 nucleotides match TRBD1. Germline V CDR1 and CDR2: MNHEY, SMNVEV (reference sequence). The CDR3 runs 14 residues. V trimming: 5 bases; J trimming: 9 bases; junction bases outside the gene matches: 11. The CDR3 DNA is TGTGCCAGCAGTCTAGGGGGTCACAGGGGGGCCCAGTACTTC. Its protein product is CASSLGGHRGAQYF.